The 4 T cell receptor beta chains given below trace back to one sample, sequenced in a study of blood T cell repertoires in COVID-19. Clones were read by immunoSEQ multiplex PCR, and TCRdb kept only the in-frame ones, dropping some. The sample has about 210,000 clones, around 80% seen once; the top ten hold over 6%. Sequencing input: peripheral blood. The receptors come from a woman older than 75 with COVID-19, enrolled during active disease.

The chain has TRBV5-1 and TRBJ2-5; D is undetermined. The CDR3 totals 14 residues. In germline, CDR1 is SGHRS, CDR2 YFSETQ. V was trimmed by 0 bases and J by 2 bases, leaving 8 bases between them. This CDR3 is CASSLASTQETQYF. CDR3 nucleotide sequence: TGCGCCAGCAGCTTGGCCTCCACACAAGAGACCCAGTACTTC.

This clone was detected once. This chain uses TRBV2 with TRBJ1-2, with a possible D match to TRBD1 (6 bases). Trimming took 6 bases from V and 3 from J, leaving 11 bases between them. CDR3 length: 13 residues. The V gene's germline CDR1 is SNHLY and CDR2 FYNNEI. The CDR3 nucleotides read TGTGCCAGCAGCGTACAGGGCTACTATGGCTACACCTTC. Its protein is CASSVQGYYGYTF.

V gene TRBV5-5 combines with J gene TRBJ2-2; D is possibly TRBD2 (7 bases). This CDR3 region has 17 residues. Trimming cost V 6 bases and J 4 bases, with 22 bases left between them. Germline CDR1 and CDR2: SGHKS and YYEKEE (reference sequence). The CDR3 spells CASTQGAGARGTGELFF. CDR3 nucleotide sequence: TGTGCCAGCACCCAAGGGGCGGGGGCGAGGGGCACCGGGGAGCTGTTTTTT. Full variable domain (remainder filled in from reference TRBV5-5 and TRBJ2-2): DAGVTQSPTHLIKTRGQQVTLRCSPISGHKSVSWYQQVLGQGPQFIFQYYEKEERGRGNFPDRFSARQFPNYSSELNVNALLLGDSALYLCASTQGAGARGTGELFFGEGSRLTVL.

CDR3 sequence reads: CASSLVGRAYTEAFF. In DNA, the CDR3 is TGTGCCAGCAGCTTGGTAGGCAGGGCCTACACTGAAGCTTTCTTT. The rearrangement links TRBV5-4 to TRBJ1-1, with D possibly matching TRBD1 (5 bases). With 0 bases removed from V and 3 bases from J, the gap between germline ends came to 12 bases. The CDR3 spans 15 residues. Germline values: CDR1 SGHNT, CDR2 YYREEE (reference sequence).